The 8 T cell receptor beta chains given below trace back to one sample, sequenced in a study of blood T cells in healthy people across ages. Next came a second PCR, run for roughly 6 to 11 cycles, which used a sample-barcoded 5' primer along with a J-beta primer mix. TCRdb re-derived calls from the 5' RACE reads in MiXCR, one entry per CDR3 protein. This table has about 1.7 million distinct CDR3 sequences, over 25% appearing once. The source material was blood. All receptors derive from a woman in her twenties or thirties in good health.

The table lists this clonotype with a few counts. The chain is built from TRBV9 and TRBJ2-5; 11 positions agree with TRBD1. With the DNA end fitting TRBJ2-7 better, the J assignment may be wrong. This CDR3 contains 15 residues. Per the germline V gene, CDR1 is SGDLS and CDR2 is YYNGEE. This chain's CDR3 is CASSDRDRGYNEQYF. CDR3 DNA: TGTGCCAGCAGCGACAGGGACAGGGGGTATAACGAGCAGTACTTC.

This clonotype has just a few counts. The chain employs TRBV2 and TRBJ2-1; the D gene is possibly TRBD1 (6 bases). The CDR3 is 16 residues long. The germline CDR1 and CDR2 sequences are SNHLY and FYNNEI. Trimming removed 2 bases from V and 6 bases from J, with 17 bases in between. CDR3 DNA sequence: TGTGCCAGCAGTGAATTGTGGGGGCCCAAAACCAATGAGCAGTTCTTC. Translating it yields CASSELWGPKTNEQFF.

The chain joins TRBV7-6 to TRBJ1-5; D is undetermined. The CDR3 sequence is 12 residues long. CDR1 SGHVS and CDR2 FNYEAQ come from the germline V gene. V gave up 2 bases and J gave up 8 bases, with 7 bases separating them. CDR3 sequence (DNA): TGTGCCAGCAGCTTACTCGGGGAGCCCCAGCATTTT. It yields the protein CASSLLGEPQHF.

At least ten counts were recorded for this clonotype. The V and J genes are TRBV5-1 and TRBJ1-2, with D tentatively TRBD1 (5 bases). With 5 bases removed from V and 4 bases from J, the gap between germline ends came to 15 bases. This CDR3 is 14 amino acids long. The V gene's germline CDR1 is SGHRS and CDR2 YFSETQ. CDR3 DNA: TGCGCCAGCAGGTATCAAGAAGGGGTCTATGGCTACACCTTC. It codes for CASRYQEGVYGYTF.

The genes are TRBV29-1 and TRBJ2-5; D remains ambiguous. CDR3 length equals 11 residues. Germline loops: CDR1 SQVTM, CDR2 ANQGSEA. Here the CDR3 reads CGAAERETQYF. In DNA, the CDR3 is TGCGGTGCTGCGGAGCGAGAGACCCAGTACTTC.

The table lists this clonotype with many counts. V and J are TRBV2 and TRBJ2-1; D is uncertain. The CDR3 extends over 12 amino acids. V lost 6 bases, J lost 4 bases, and 7 bases lay in between. The V gene's germline CDR1 is SNHLY and CDR2 FYNNEI. The CDR3 loop reads CASSAGYNEQFF. DNA of the CDR3: TGTGCCAGCAGCGCAGGATACAATGAGCAGTTCTTC.

Only a few counts were recorded for this clonotype. The J gene is TRBJ2-5, the V gene TRBV20-1; D possibly matches TRBD1 or TRBD2 (5 bases each). From germline, CDR1 is DFQATT and CDR2 SNEGSKA (reference sequence). The CDR3 runs to 13 residues. Trimming took off 5 bases at V and 4 bases at J, with 14 bases between the two ends. The CDR3 loop reads CSASGTTGETQYF. The CDR3 DNA follows: TGCAGTGCTTCCGGGACGACGGGAGAGACCCAGTACTTC.

The chain joins TRBV12-3 or TRBV12-4 to TRBJ2-6; D is perhaps TRBD1 (6 bases). With 7 bases removed from V and 0 bases from J, the gap between germline ends came to 16 bases. This CDR3 has 17 residues. CDR3 in amino acids: CASNRTELPSGANVLTF. CDR3 bases: TGTGCCAGCAATCGGACAGAGCTCCCCTCTGGGGCCAACGTCCTGACTTTC.